Each of the 12 T cell receptor beta chains below was sequenced from the same sample in a study of blood T cell repertoires in COVID-19. Only in-frame clones appear in the TCRdb table, and some are missing; sequencing was by immunoSEQ multiplex PCR. The sample carries fewer than 200,000 clones, 84% recorded once. Sequencing was carried out using PBMCs or T cells enriched from blood (not recorded which). The receptors originated from a woman aged 25 to 45 who had been exposed to COVID-19.

The chain carries TRBV7-2 and TRBJ2-7; 9 positions match TRBD2. V shed 5 bases and J 1 base; nucleotides not matched to a gene: 6. CDR3 length equals 15 residues. In germline, CDR1 is SGHTA, CDR2 FQGNSA. The CDR3, as DNA: TGTGCCAGCAGCCCCTGGACTAGCGAATCCTACGAGCAGTACTTC. Protein: CASSPWTSESYEQYF.

V is TRBV4-1 and J is TRBJ2-1; 8 bases are shared with TRBD2. The CDR3 spans 18 residues. Germline V gene lookup returns CDR1 MGHRA and CDR2 YSYEKL. With 2 bases clipped from V and 8 bases from J, the junction kept 17 bases outside the gene matches. The CDR3: CASSQPLTSGGSGYEQFF. The CDR3 coding sequence is TGCGCCAGCAGCCAACCTCTCACGAGCGGGGGCTCGGGGTATGAGCAGTTCTTC.

The V and J genes are TRBV5-5 and TRBJ2-1; TRBD1 matches at 10 bases. Germline CDR1 reads SGHKS; CDR2 reads YYEKEE (reference sequence). The CDR3 has 15 residues. The ends lost 2 bases at V and 4 bases at J; junction bases unmatched: 3. CDR3 nucleotides: TGTGCCAGCAGCTTTGGGACAGGGGTTTACAATGAGCAGTTCTTC. Amino acids: CASSFGTGVYNEQFF.

This clone came up once. The gene calls are TRBV7-9 and TRBJ2-7; maybe TRBD1 (7 bases). The CDR3 has 15 residues. The V and J ends lost 0 bases and 4 bases respectively, with 13 bases between them. Germline V CDR1 and CDR2: SEHNR, FQNEAQ (reference sequence). Written as DNA, the CDR3 is TGTGCCAGCAGCTTAGCAGGGGGCGGGATGTACGAGCAGTACTTC. Translation gives CASSLAGGGMYEQYF.

The chain carries TRBV12-3 or TRBV12-4 and TRBJ1-2; a possible D gene is TRBD1 (6 bases). The length of the CDR3 is 11 residues. Between the trimmed V and J ends, which lost 7 bases and 8 bases, there was a span of 11 bases. CDR3 region: CASTQQGGYTF. The DNA for the CDR3 is TGTGCCAGCACCCAACAGGGAGGCTACACCTTC.

In this sample, this clone turned up once. This sequence joins TRBV7-9 and TRBJ2-3; D not resolved. CDR1 SEHNR and CDR2 FQNEAQ come from the germline V gene (reference sequence). Deletions cut 5 bases from V and 0 bases from J, with 15 bases between. The CDR3 contains 16 residues. The CDR3 nucleotides read TGTGCCAGCAGCAACGTCTGGAAGACTAGCACAGATACGCAGTATTTT. It encodes CASSNVWKTSTDTQYF. Variable domain in full (rest from reference TRBV7-9 and TRBJ2-3): DTGVSQNPRHKITKRGQNVTFRCDPISEHNRLYWYRQTLGQGPEFLTYFQNEAQLEKSRLLSDRFSAERPKGSFSTLEIQRTEQGDSAMYLCASSNVWKTSTDTQYFGPGTRLTVL.

The chain is built from TRBV14 and TRBJ2-3; maybe TRBD1 (5 bases). Germline CDR1 is SGHDN and CDR2 is FVKESK. CDR3 size: 15 residues. The V end lost 0 bases, the J end lost 6 bases, and 13 bases lay between the germline ends. CDR3 loop: CASSQDRVRADTQYF. Written as DNA, the CDR3 is TGTGCCAGCAGCCAAGACAGGGTTCGGGCCGATACGCAGTATTTT.

The chain employs TRBV6-5 and TRBJ2-3; 9 bases match TRBD1. The CDR3 consists of 15 residues. Germline V gene sequence: CDR1 MNHEY, CDR2 SVGAGI. The J segment lost 6 bases and the V segment lost 2 bases, leaving 6 bases of the junction unmatched. The CDR3 sequence: CASSYSRQGGDTQYF. The CDR3 region has the DNA TGTGCCAGCAGTTACAGCCGACAGGGGGGGGATACGCAGTATTTT.

This clone was observed a single time. The V and J genes are TRBV10-2 and TRBJ1-6, with 7 bases fitting TRBD1. The CDR3 spans 16 residues. Germline V CDR1 and CDR2: WSHSY, SAAADI. V was pared by 0 bases and J by 8 bases, with 7 bases of the junction left unmatched. The DNA for the CDR3 is TGCGCCAGCAGTGAGTCAGGAGGGGGCTTCTATTCACCCCTCCACTTT. Its protein product is CASSESGGGFYSPLHF.

V usage is TRBV12-1 and J usage is TRBJ2-3; the table calls TRBD1, which could not be checked here. TRBV12-1 is reported as a pseudogene. The CDR3 has 16 residues. CDR3 in amino acids: CASSPSRQGITDTQYF. For the CDR3, the DNA is TGTGCCAGCAGCCCCTCAAGACAGGGAATTACAGATACGCAGTATTTT.

The gene calls are TRBV5-1 and TRBJ2-3; 9 nucleotides agree with TRBD2. Germline values: CDR1 SGHRS, CDR2 YFSETQ. V was clipped by 4 bases and J by 2 bases; unmatched bases: 2. The CDR3 totals 14 residues. The CDR3 spells CASSLAGHTDTQYF. In nucleotides, the CDR3 is TGCGCCAGCAGCCTAGCGGGGCACACAGATACGCAGTATTTT.

The V gene is TRBV15, the J gene TRBJ1-2, with D perhaps TRBD1 (6 bases). The germline gives CDR1 LNHNV, CDR2 YYDKDF (reference sequence). The CDR3 has 15 residues. Trimming left V 0 bases short and J 7 bases short, with 15 bases between. The DNA of the CDR3 is TGTGCCACCAGCAGAGAAGAGGCAGGGGTGAGTGGCTACACCTTC. Protein sequence: CATSREEAGVSGYTF.